This T cell receptor (beta chain) was profiled in a study of response to subunit inactivated influenza vaccine. Whole-study findings and limits: The authors proposed limited new T cell recruitment per seasonal influenza vaccination.

Germline V gives CDR1 DFQATT, CDR2 SNEGSKA (reference sequence). The ends were cut back, 0 bases at V and 9 bases at J, with 12 bases in the middle. The CDR3 is 13 amino acids. Of note for this clonotype: Its antigen is currently unknown.

TCRdb reanalysed the RT-PCR reads using MiXCR and keeps one entry per CDR3 protein. There are roughly 290,000 distinct CDR3 sequences in the sample; roughly 22% occur only once, and 9.5% to 13% lies in the top ten. This sequence joins TRBV20-1 and TRBJ1-5; D ambiguous. This receptor was obtained from a man in his fifties or sixties who received an inactivated influenza vaccine. The sample in question was PBMCs from blood, obtained less than 22 months after vaccination. The CDR3 DNA follows: TGCAGTGCTAGAGATCCGAGCGACGGGCCCCAGCATTTT. Residues: CSARDPSDGPQHF.